Listed below are T cell receptor beta chains from one sample, sequenced in a study of OX40 agonist ivuxolimab in advanced cancers. Using immunoSEQ multiplex PCR, the repertoire was profiled, and TCRdb retains in-frame clones only, with some absent. The table shows about 72,000 clones, with 89% occurring only once. The sequencing used CD4+ or CD8+ T cells sorted from blood, collected in a trial of the OX40 agonist ivuxolimab. The source is an adult with an advanced solid tumor such as melanoma, head and neck, liver or kidney cancer. CDR3s include the opening cysteine and the closing phenylalanine or tryptophan. Each record gives: V gene, clone size, D gene, J gene, CDR3 DNA, CDR3 protein. D genes are given only for firm matches. Expanded clones are given a class, and other clones once, few, many or no size at all.

V: TRBV25-1; size: once; D: -; J: TRBJ2-1; DNA: TGTGCCAGCAGTTCAAAGCTGTACAATGAGCAGTTCTTC; CDR3: CASSSKLYNEQFF
V: TRBV4-2; size: -; D: TRBD1; J: TRBJ1-2; DNA: TGTGCCAGCAGCCAAGCGAACAGGGGGCTGGGTGGCTACACCTTC; CDR3: CASSQANRGLGGYTF
V: TRBV19; size: -; D: -; J: TRBJ2-2; DNA: TGTGCCAGTCTCCACCGAAAAGGACCCCGAGTCACCGGGGAGCTGTTTTTT; CDR3: CASLHRKGPRVTGELFF
V: TRBV5-1; size: -; D: -; J: TRBJ1-4; DNA: TGCGCCAGCAGCTTGGCCGGGGAGTCTAATGAAAAACTGTTTTTT; CDR3: CASSLAGESNEKLFF
V: TRBV27; size: -; D: -; J: TRBJ1-1; DNA: TGTGCCAGCAGTCCCCACCGGGACGACACTGAAGCTTTCTTT; CDR3: CASSPHRDDTEAFF
V: TRBV4-2; size: -; D: TRBD2; J: TRBJ2-5; DNA: TGTGCCAGCAGCCAGCAAGCGGGAGACCAAGAGACCCAGTACTTC; CDR3: CASSQQAGDQETQYF
V: TRBV27; size: few; D: TRBD2; J: TRBJ2-1; DNA: TGTGCCAGCACCGCCCTGACTAGCGGGAGAACCTTCCACAATGAGCAGTTCTTC; CDR3: CASTALTSGRTFHNEQFF
V: TRBV11-2; size: -; D: -; J: TRBJ2-2; DNA: TGTGCCAGCAGCTTAGGATCCGGGGAGCTGTTTTTT; CDR3: CASSLGSGELFF
V: TRBV18; size: -; D: TRBD1; J: TRBJ2-7; DNA: TGTGCCAGCTCACGGGCGACAGGGGGGGACGAGCAGTACTTC; CDR3: CASSRATGGDEQYF
V: TRBV6-1; size: -; D: TRBD1; J: TRBJ1-5; DNA: TGTGCCAGCAGAGGGACAGGTAAGGGCAATCAGCCCCAGCATTTT; CDR3: CASRGTGKGNQPQHF
V: TRBV6-1; size: -; D: -; J: TRBJ1-4; DNA: TGTGCCAGCATTCGTGGCCGGGAAAAACTGTTTTTT; CDR3: CASIRGREKLFF
V: TRBV2; size: -; D: -; J: TRBJ2-7; DNA: TGTGCCAGCAGTGTGCGACAGCACTCCTACGAGCAGTACTTC; CDR3: CASSVRQHSYEQYF
V: TRBV5-4; size: -; D: -; J: TRBJ2-5; DNA: TGTGCCAGCAGCTTGGCTGCGGGGCAAGAGACCCAGTACTTC; CDR3: CASSLAAGQETQYF
V: TRBV6-1; size: -; D: -; J: TRBJ1-5; DNA: TGTGCCGGAGCCTCCCGGGCGGGGGATCAGCCCCAGCATTTT; CDR3: CAGASRAGDQPQHF
V: TRBV19; size: -; D: -; J: TRBJ2-7; DNA: TGTGCCAGTAGTCGAAGACATCCAGACTACGAGCAGTACTTC; CDR3: CASSRRHPDYEQYF
V: TRBV7-7; size: -; D: -; J: TRBJ2-2; DNA: TGTGCTAGCAGCGCAAGTGGGGGCTCGGGCGGGGAGCTGTTTTTT; CDR3: CASSASGGSGGELFF
V: TRBV6-6; size: -; D: -; J: TRBJ1-1; DNA: TGTGCCAGCAGTTATCACAGACTGGGCCCGGGAACTGAAGCTTTCTTT; CDR3: CASSYHRLGPGTEAFF
V: TRBV5-1; size: -; D: -; J: TRBJ1-1; DNA: TGCGCCAGCACTGAGGGAATGAACACTGAAGCTTTCTTT; CDR3: CASTEGMNTEAFF
V: TRBV6-6; size: -; D: -; J: TRBJ1-2; DNA: TGTGCCAGCAGTTACCCGACAGGTGTAGTGTATGGCTACACCTTC; CDR3: CASSYPTGVVYGYTF
V: TRBV6-6; size: -; D: TRBD1; J: TRBJ2-7; DNA: TGTGCCACAAAACCGGGACAGGTTATCTACGAGCAGTACTTC; CDR3: CATKPGQVIYEQYF
V: TRBV18; size: -; D: -; J: TRBJ1-2; DNA: TGTGCCAGCTCACCGTTATCGGACTATGTGGGCTACACCTTC; CDR3: CASSPLSDYVGYTF
V: TRBV5-1; size: -; D: -; J: TRBJ1-2; DNA: TGCGCCAGCAGCTTGGGCCATTATGGCTACACCTTC; CDR3: CASSLGHYGYTF
V: TRBV9; size: -; D: -; J: TRBJ2-3; DNA: TGTGCCAGAAGTACGGGCGCAGATACGCAGTATTTT; CDR3: CARSTGADTQYF
V: TRBV7-9; size: -; D: -; J: TRBJ1-1; DNA: TGTGCCAGCAGCCCCCTCAGCGGGGTGAACACTGAAGCTTTCTTT; CDR3: CASSPLSGVNTEAFF
V: TRBV5-1; size: -; D: -; J: TRBJ1-4; DNA: TGCGCCAGCAGCTTATCAGGGACTAATGAAAAACTGTTTTTT; CDR3: CASSLSGTNEKLFF
V: TRBV19; size: -; D: -; J: TRBJ1-4; DNA: TGTGCCAGTAGTATCTTCGGTACAGGGACTGGCGAAAAACTGTTTTTT; CDR3: CASSIFGTGTGEKLFF
V: TRBV9; size: -; D: -; J: TRBJ2-2; DNA: TGTGCCAGCAGTGGATTCCGGGACTCTACGAACACCGGGGAGCTGTTTTTT; CDR3: CASSGFRDSTNTGELFF
V: TRBV7-2; size: -; D: -; J: TRBJ2-3; DNA: TGTGCCAGCAGCTCACGACTGACCACAGATACGCAGTATTTT; CDR3: CASSSRLTTDTQYF
V: TRBV19; size: -; D: -; J: TRBJ1-1; DNA: TGTGCCAGCAGTCCCCTAAGGCCGAACACTGAAGCTTTCTTT; CDR3: CASSPLRPNTEAFF
V: TRBV15; size: once; D: -; J: TRBJ2-5; DNA: TGTGCCACCAGCAGAGATTTATGGAGCGGACAAGAGACCCAGTACTTC; CDR3: CATSRDLWSGQETQYF
V: TRBV18; size: -; D: -; J: TRBJ2-3; DNA: TGTGCCAGCTCACCAGGGGGGACAGATACGCAGTATTTT; CDR3: CASSPGGTDTQYF
V: TRBV2; size: few; D: TRBD1; J: TRBJ2-5; DNA: TGTGCCACTAAGTGGGCGACAGGGGAAGAGACCCAGTACTTC; CDR3: CATKWATGEETQYF
V: TRBV5-1; size: -; D: -; J: TRBJ2-3; DNA: TGCGCCAGCAGTTTGACGATAGATACGCAGTATTTT; CDR3: CASSLTIDTQYF
V: TRBV2; size: once; D: TRBD1; J: TRBJ1-2; DNA: TGTGCCAGCAGAGAGGAGAGGGGGCTGGAAGGCTACACCTTC; CDR3: CASREERGLEGYTF
V: TRBV5-3; size: -; D: TRBD2; J: TRBJ2-7; DNA: TGTGCCAGAAGCTTGGGTGTAGCGGGAGGCCCAGAGACCTACGAGCAGTACTTC; CDR3: CARSLGVAGGPETYEQYF
V: TRBV9; size: -; D: -; J: TRBJ1-1; DNA: TGTGCCAGCAGCGTAGAGGTGAGGGGCACTGAAGCTTTCTTT; CDR3: CASSVEVRGTEAFF
V: TRBV29-1; size: -; D: -; J: TRBJ1-5; DNA: TGCAGCGTTGTCTACGATAGGAATCAGCCCCAGCATTTT; CDR3: CSVVYDRNQPQHF
V: TRBV5-1; size: -; D: TRBD2; J: TRBJ2-3; DNA: TGCGCCAGCAGCTCGGGGACTAGCGGAGCAGATACGCAGTATTTT; CDR3: CASSSGTSGADTQYF
V: TRBV5-3; size: -; D: -; J: TRBJ2-4; DNA: TGTGCCAGAAGCTTTTTAGCCAAAAACATTCAGTACTTC; CDR3: CARSFLAKNIQYF
V: TRBV27; size: -; D: -; J: TRBJ2-1; DNA: TGTGCCAGCAGTTTTGAGGATGAGCAGTTCTTC; CDR3: CASSFEDEQFF
V: TRBV5-4; size: -; D: -; J: TRBJ2-7; DNA: TGTGCCAGCAGCCAAGCTAGCATTCCCGAGCAGTACTTC; CDR3: CASSQASIPEQYF
V: TRBV5-1; size: -; D: -; J: TRBJ2-1; DNA: TGCGCCAGCAGTATGGGCCGTACGCTCAACAATGAGCAGTTCTTC; CDR3: CASSMGRTLNNEQFF
V: TRBV11-2; size: -; D: TRBD2; J: TRBJ2-5; DNA: TGTGCCAGCAGCTTGAGGGCGGGAGGCCGATGGGTACAAGAGACCCAGTACTTC; CDR3: CASSLRAGGRWVQETQYF
V: TRBV28; size: -; D: -; J: TRBJ1-1; DNA: TGTGCCAGCAGACACATGGGGGGGGACACTGAAGCTTTCTTT; CDR3: CASRHMGGDTEAFF
V: TRBV29-1; size: -; D: -; J: TRBJ2-1; DNA: TGCAGCGGGAACCGGGCCAACAATGAGCAGTTCTTC; CDR3: CSGNRANNEQFF
V: TRBV9; size: -; D: -; J: TRBJ2-7; DNA: TGTGCCAGCAGCCCCCGGGGACCGACTTACGAGCAGTACTTC; CDR3: CASSPRGPTYEQYF
V: TRBV4-1; size: -; D: TRBD2; J: TRBJ2-7; DNA: TGCGCCAGCAGCCAGTCCGGGACTAGCGGCTACGAGCAGTACTTC; CDR3: CASSQSGTSGYEQYF
V: TRBV7-8; size: -; D: TRBD1; J: TRBJ1-5; DNA: TGTGCCAGCAGCTTGGGACAGTCAGAGTATGGACCCCAGCATTTT; CDR3: CASSLGQSEYGPQHF
V: TRBV6-5; size: -; D: TRBD1; J: TRBJ2-3; DNA: TGTGCCAGCAGTTATCTACAGGGGGCGGGAGATACGCAGTATTTT; CDR3: CASSYLQGAGDTQYF
V: TRBV15; size: -; D: -; J: TRBJ1-1; DNA: TGTGCCACCAGCAGAGCCGGGACGAACACTGAAGCTTTCTTT; CDR3: CATSRAGTNTEAFF
V: TRBV10-3; size: -; D: -; J: TRBJ2-7; DNA: TGTGCCACCGTTCGAGGCCCTTTAGATACCTACGAGCAGTACTTC; CDR3: CATVRGPLDTYEQYF
V: TRBV19; size: -; D: TRBD1; J: TRBJ2-2; DNA: TGTGCCACTATACCCGGGACAGGGGCCGGGGAGCTGTTTTTT; CDR3: CATIPGTGAGELFF
V: TRBV18; size: -; D: TRBD1; J: TRBJ1-1; DNA: TGTGCCAGCTCACCCACCGACAGGGAGGCCGAAGCTTTCTTT; CDR3: CASSPTDREAEAFF
V: TRBV28; size: -; D: TRBD1; J: TRBJ1-2; DNA: TGTGCCAGCAGTTTCTCGACCACAGGGGGCTATGGCTACACCTTC; CDR3: CASSFSTTGGYGYTF
V: TRBV6-1; size: -; D: TRBD2; J: TRBJ2-7; DNA: TGTGCCAGCAGTGAAAGACTAGCGGGATTCTCCTACGAGCAGTACTTC; CDR3: CASSERLAGFSYEQYF